One sample yielded the 14 T cell receptor beta chains listed below, sequenced in a study of T cells in Graves' hyperthyroidism and ophthalmopathy. Authors of the study amplified TCR beta CDR3 regions from RNA transcripts. First-round RT-PCR targeting the TCR CDR3 was performed with the HTBI primer set. MiXCR, applied by TCRdb to the multiplex PCR reads, yields one record per CDR3 protein. Of a few hundred thousand distinct CDR3 sequences listed, less than 25% are singletons. Sequencing was performed on blood. These receptors originate from a man younger than 35 with Graves' hyperthyroidism.

There are many counts of this clonotype. CDR3 nucleotide sequence: TGTGCCAGTAGTATATCCGGGACGGCATTCAATCAGCCCCAGCATTTT. Protein: CASSISGTAFNQPQHF. This chain uses TRBV19 with TRBJ1-5; D may be TRBD1 (5 bases). V gave up 2 bases and J gave up 3 bases, with 14 bases separating them. Germline V CDR1 and CDR2: LNHDA, SQIVND (reference sequence). CDR3 size: 16 residues.

This clonotype was seen ten or more times. The V gene is TRBV28, the J gene TRBJ1-3; D is ambiguous. Per the germline V gene, CDR1 is MDHEN and CDR2 is SYDVKM. V gave up 3 bases and J gave up 0 bases, with 6 bases separating them. The CDR3 is 14 amino acids. CDR3 sequence (DNA): TGTGCCAGCAGTTTGGGCAGCTCTGGAAACACCATATATTTT. Its protein is CASSLGSSGNTIYF.

This sequence joins TRBV30 and TRBJ2-2; D is unclear. From germline, CDR1 is GTSNPN and CDR2 SVGIG (reference sequence). The V and J ends lost 2 bases and 13 bases respectively, with 17 bases between them. There are 13 residues in the CDR3. The CDR3 sequence is CAWSPGRAFGLFF. The CDR3 nucleotides are TGTGCCTGGAGTCCAGGCAGAGCTTTTGGGCTGTTTTTT.

This clonotype was found a few times. The chain joins TRBV5-1 to TRBJ2-5; TRBD2 agrees at 9 bases. The germline CDR1 and CDR2 sequences are SGHRS and YFSETQ. CDR3 length: 16 amino acids. The junction had 12 bases not matched to a gene; V was cut back by 5 bases and J by 4 bases. CDR3 sequence: CASSLPSGALRETQYF. For the CDR3, the DNA is TGCGCCAGCAGTCTACCTAGCGGGGCCTTGAGAGAGACCCAGTACTTC.

V gene TRBV12-3 or TRBV12-4 combines with J gene TRBJ1-5; no firm D call. CDR3 length: 16 residues. V was shortened by 4 bases and J by 5 bases, with 18 bases between the two germline ends. The CDR3 loop is CASSSRARQADQPQHF. CDR3 coding DNA: TGTGCCAGCAGTTCCCGGGCGCGGCAGGCGGATCAGCCCCAGCATTTT.

This clonotype was recorded a few times. The V gene is TRBV28, the J gene TRBJ2-7; 9 nucleotides line up with TRBD1. This CDR3 is built from 16 residues. In germline, CDR1 is MDHEN, CDR2 SYDVKM. V gave up 5 bases and J gave up 3 bases; unmatched junction bases: 11. The DNA of the CDR3 is TGTGCCAGCAGTAGTCCGACCGGGACAGGGAGCTACGAGCAGTACTTC. It encodes CASSSPTGTGSYEQYF.

The gene calls are TRBV6-1 and TRBJ2-7; 14 nucleotides match TRBD2. The trim removed 8 bases at V and 9 bases at J, leaving 3 bases unmatched. Germline V gene lookup returns CDR1 MNHNS and CDR2 SASEGT. This CDR3 is 12 amino acids long. The CDR3 coding sequence is TGTGCCAGCGGGACTAGCGGGAGCGGGCAGTACTTC. Its translation: CASGTSGSGQYF.

The chain uses TRBV7-2 and TRBJ2-5, with D possibly called TRBD1 or TRBD2 (6 bases each). This CDR3 comprises 15 residues. Germline values: CDR1 SGHTA, CDR2 FQGNSA. The ends were cut back, 4 bases at V and 2 bases at J, with 14 bases in the middle. CDR3 loop: CASSSGGSGQETQYF. Here the CDR3 DNA reads TGTGCCAGCAGCTCCGGGGGCAGCGGGCAAGAGACCCAGTACTTC.

This sequence joins TRBV6-1 and TRBJ1-5; possible D gene TRBD1, 6 bases. V was pared by 8 bases and J by 2 bases, with 10 bases between. The length of the CDR3 is 13 residues. Germline V lookup: CDR1 MNHNS, CDR2 SASEGT. DNA for the CDR3: TGTGCCAGCGGAGGACAGCGCAATCAGCCCCAGCATTTT. Encoded protein: CASGGQRNQPQHF.

Ten or more counts support this clonotype. The rearrangement uses TRBV14 and TRBJ1-3, with D uncertain. V lost 5 bases to trimming and J lost 0 bases, with 8 bases between them. The germline gives CDR1 SGHDN, CDR2 FVKESK. The CDR3 totals 14 residues. This CDR3 reads CASSKHLSGNTIYF. DNA of the CDR3: TGTGCCAGCAGCAAACACCTCTCTGGAAACACCATATATTTT.

The chain recombines TRBV6-2 or TRBV6-3 with TRBJ2-3; 9 nucleotides align to TRBD1. Germline V gene lookup returns CDR1 MNHEY and CDR2 SVGEGT. This CDR3 contains 12 residues. The ends lost 6 bases at V and 13 bases at J; junction bases unmatched: 8. CDR3 amino acids: CASRGPGQGEYF. The CDR3 DNA reads as TGTGCCAGCAGGGGTCCGGGACAGGGAGAGTATTTT.

This clonotype was counted once. This chain connects TRBV10-3 to TRBJ2-7; D is perhaps TRBD1 or TRBD2 (5 bases each). CDR3 length: 15 residues. Trimming took off 0 bases at V and 0 bases at J, with 9 bases between the two ends. The germline gives CDR1 ENHRY, CDR2 SYGVKD. In nucleotides, the CDR3 is TGTGCCATCAGTGAGTCGGGACCCAGCTCCTACGAGCAGTACTTC. Translated: CAISESGPSSYEQYF.

V gene TRBV19 combines with J gene TRBJ1-1; TRBD1 matches at 8 bases. The CDR3 is 14 amino acids. Trimming took 5 bases from V and 4 from J; bases not matched to a gene: 6. Looked up from germline, CDR1 is LNHDA and CDR2 is SQIVND (reference sequence). The CDR3 loop reads CASSPRGLGTEAFF. The CDR3 DNA follows: TGTGCCAGTAGTCCCAGGGGGCTTGGCACTGAAGCTTTCTTT.

This clonotype came up many times. The rearrangement joins TRBV13 to TRBJ1-1, with 9 bases lining up with TRBD1. CDR3 size: 16 residues. V shed 0 bases, J shed 3 bases, and the junction held 5 bases outside the gene matches. CDR1 is PRHDT and CDR2 is FYEKMQ in the germline V gene (reference sequence). This CDR3 reads CASSLGGTGRYTEAFF. CDR3 nucleotides: TGTGCCAGCAGCTTAGGAGGGACAGGGAGGTACACTGAAGCTTTCTTT.